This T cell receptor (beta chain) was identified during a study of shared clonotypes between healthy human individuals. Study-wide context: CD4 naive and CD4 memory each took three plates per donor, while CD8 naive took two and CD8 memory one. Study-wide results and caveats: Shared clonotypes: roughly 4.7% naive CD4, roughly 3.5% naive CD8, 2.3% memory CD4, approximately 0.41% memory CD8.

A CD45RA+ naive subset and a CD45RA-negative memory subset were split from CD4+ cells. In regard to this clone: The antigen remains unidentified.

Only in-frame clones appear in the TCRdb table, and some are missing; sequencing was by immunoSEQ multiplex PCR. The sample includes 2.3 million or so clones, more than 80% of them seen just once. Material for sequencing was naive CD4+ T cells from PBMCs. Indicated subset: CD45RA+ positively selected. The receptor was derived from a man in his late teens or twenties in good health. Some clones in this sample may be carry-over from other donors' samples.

The CDR3 loop is CASSLDRGEVWNEQFF. CDR3 bases: TGTGCCAGCAGCTTAGATCGGGGGGAGGTCTGGAATGAGCAGTTCTTC. This chain uses TRBV11-2 with TRBJ2-1; 7 bases are a match to TRBD2. V trimming: 0 bases; J trimming: 7 bases; junction bases outside the gene matches: 9. This CDR3 spans 16 amino acids. CDR1 is SGHAT and CDR2 is FQNNGV in the germline V gene.